A single sample is the source of the 21 T cell receptor beta chains below, sequenced in a study of T cells in Graves' hyperthyroidism and ophthalmopathy. Amplified regions were TCR beta CDR3 sequences from RNA transcripts. An initial round of RT-PCR targeting the TCR CDR3 relied on the HTBI primer set. TCRdb called the multiplex PCR reads again in MiXCR, with one record for every CDR3 protein. Among about 610,000 distinct CDR3 sequences, more than 15% were seen once, and the ten largest hold about 3.5%. The sample consisted of blood. These receptors all stem from a woman in her forties with Graves' ophthalmopathy.

The chain is built from TRBV5-1 and TRBJ2-7; 7 nucleotides match TRBD1. The CDR3 is 16 residues long. Looked up from germline, CDR1 is SGHRS and CDR2 is YFSETQ. With 4 bases clipped from V and 2 bases from J, the junction kept 12 bases outside the gene matches. CDR3 coding DNA: TGCGCCAGCAGCCAAGGGGACCAAGACAGGGCCTACGAGCAGTACTTC. This sequence encodes CASSQGDQDRAYEQYF.

At least ten counts were recorded for this clonotype. The chain couples TRBV27 to TRBJ1-5; tentative D call: TRBD1 (5 bases). The CDR3 is 17 residues long. Looked up from germline, CDR1 is MNHEY and CDR2 is SMNVEV (reference sequence). V was cut by 5 bases and J by 0 bases, with 17 bases left in between. The CDR3 region has the DNA TGTGCCAGCAGTCCGGGACCCTGGGCGGATAGCAATCAGCCCCAGCATTTT. Its protein product is CASSPGPWADSNQPQHF.

This clonotype was counted at least ten times. CDR3 loop: CASSPTLRNTEAFF. The DNA of the CDR3 is TGTGCCAGCTCACCTACACTTAGGAACACTGAAGCTTTCTTT. The V gene is TRBV18, the J gene TRBJ1-1; D call uncertain. V was trimmed by 3 bases and J by 1 base, leaving 9 bases between them. The CDR3 consists of 14 residues. CDR1 and CDR2 from the germline V gene are KGHSH and LQKENI.

V is TRBV27 and J is TRBJ1-5; D uncertain. V gave up 6 bases and J gave up 2 bases, with 11 bases separating them. The CDR3 extends over 14 amino acids. Germline V gene lookup returns CDR1 MNHEY and CDR2 SMNVEV (reference sequence). The CDR3 spells CASSRQIGNQPQHF. CDR3 coding DNA: TGTGCCAGCAGCAGGCAAATCGGCAATCAGCCCCAGCATTTT.

This clonotype occurred many times. This chain joins TRBV7-3 and TRBJ2-2; no clear D. The germline V gene has CDR1 SGHTA and CDR2 FQGTGA. The V end was cut by 2 bases, the J end by 4 bases, with 8 bases between. The CDR3 totals 14 residues. DNA of the CDR3: TGTGCCAGCAGCTTAGGCTTGAGCACCGGGGAGCTGTTTTTT. Its protein product is CASSLGLSTGELFF.

This clonotype has at least ten counts. The chain has TRBV29-1 and TRBJ1-2; 10 bases fit TRBD1. The CDR3 contains 12 residues. Germline CDR1 is SQVTM and CDR2 is ANQGSEA. Losses at the gene ends were 7 bases for V and 3 bases for J; bases not matched to a gene: 2. CDR3 protein: CSAGQGDYGYTF. The CDR3 DNA sequence: TGCAGCGCCGGACAGGGGGACTATGGCTACACCTTC.

In this sample, this clonotype turned up many times. This chain's CDR3 is CASSEDTPPVQGGETQYF. DNA for the CDR3: TGTGCCAGCAGTGAAGATACCCCGCCGGTCCAGGGAGGAGAGACCCAGTACTTC. V gene TRBV2 combines with J gene TRBJ2-5, with D possibly being TRBD2 (6 bases). This CDR3 region has 18 residues. V was shortened by 1 base and J by 4 bases, with 22 bases between the two germline ends. Germline assignment: CDR1 SNHLY and CDR2 FYNNEI.

This clonotype was observed at least ten times. The chain joins TRBV6-2 or TRBV6-3 to TRBJ2-1; 9 nucleotides align to TRBD1. Germline V gene data show CDR1 as MNHEY and CDR2 as SVGEGT. CDR3 size: 15 residues. The J segment lost 7 bases and the V segment lost 5 bases, leaving 9 bases of the junction unmatched. CDR3 protein: CASSQGTGLRNEQFF. CDR3 nucleotide sequence: TGTGCCAGCAGTCAAGGGACAGGGTTACGGAATGAGCAGTTCTTC.

The V call is TRBV28, the J call TRBJ1-1; a possible D gene is TRBD1 (6 bases). The CDR3 loop spans 14 amino acids. V lost 5 bases and J 1 base, leaving 11 bases between the germline ends. CDR1 is MDHEN, CDR2 SYDVKM, per germline. The CDR3, as DNA: TGTGCCAGCAGTCGGGCGGGACAGAACACTGAAGCTTTCTTT. Its protein product is CASSRAGQNTEAFF.

This clonotype has only a few counts. V is TRBV6-5 and J is TRBJ2-1; no definite D call. The V and J ends lost 2 bases and 3 bases respectively, with 5 bases between them. In germline, CDR1 is MNHEY, CDR2 SVGAGI. This CDR3 comprises 13 residues. The CDR3 region is CASSYQFYNEQFF. The CDR3 nucleotides are TGTGCCAGCAGTTACCAGTTCTACAATGAGCAGTTCTTC.

In the case of this clonotype: A much more abundant neighbour one base away suggests this may be a read error. Since the CDR3 does not end with the conserved phenylalanine or tryptophan, this likely comes from a read error. The chain is built from TRBV7-3 and TRBJ2-1; 9 bases fit TRBD1. V was pared by 5 bases and J by 2 bases, with 4 bases of the junction left unmatched. The V gene's germline CDR1 is SGHTA and CDR2 FQGTGA. The CDR3 has 15 amino acids. The CDR3 bases are TGTGCCAGCAGCCCCAGACAGGGGGCCTACAATGAGCAGTTCTCC. Protein product: CASSPRQGAYNEQFS.

This clonotype was observed at least ten times. CDR3 protein: CASSYDRTAYNEQFF. The DNA of the CDR3 is TGTGCCAGCAGTTACGACCGGACGGCCTACAATGAGCAGTTCTTC. The chain links TRBV6-1 to TRBJ2-1; D is undetermined. V lost 5 bases, J lost 2 bases, and 13 bases lay in between. The V gene's germline CDR1 is MNHNS and CDR2 SASEGT. CDR3 length: 15 amino acids.

This clonotype appeared many times. V is TRBV20-1 and J is TRBJ2-7; TRBD2 matches 12 bases. Germline CDR1 and CDR2: DFQATT and SNEGSKA (reference sequence). This CDR3 contains 14 residues. Trimming took 5 bases from V and 2 from J; bases not matched to a gene: 4. The CDR3 DNA is TGCAGTGCTTTGACTAGCGGGAGTCCCTACGAGCAGTACTTC. It translates to CSALTSGSPYEQYF.

This clonotype was detected only a few times. This chain uses TRBV7-8 with TRBJ2-3; D is unclear. CDR3 length: 14 amino acids. V was pared by 3 bases and J by 6 bases, with 13 bases between. Germline CDR1 and CDR2: SGHVS and FQNEAQ. The CDR3 coding sequence is TGTGCCAGCAGCTTCCCCAGCCCCGGGGATACGCAGTATTTT. Residues: CASSFPSPGDTQYF. The variable domain in full, completed from reference TRBV7-8 and TRBJ2-3, reads GAGVSQSPRYKVAKRGQDVALRCDPISGHVSLFWYQQALGQGPEFLTYFQNEAQLDKSGLPSDRFFAERPEGSVSTLKIQRTQQEDSAVYLCASSFPSPGDTQYFGPGTRLTVL.

The chain carries TRBV7-9 and TRBJ2-3; D perhaps matches TRBD1 (5 bases). CDR1 SEHNR and CDR2 FQNEAQ come from the germline V gene (reference sequence). The length of the CDR3 is 15 residues. V lost 2 bases to trimming and J lost 2 bases, with 11 bases between them. CDR3 nucleotides: TGTGCCAGCAGCTTATACGACAGCGCCACAGATACGCAGTATTTT. It specifies CASSLYDSATDTQYF.

This clonotype was recorded many times. The chain has TRBV20-1 and TRBJ1-2, with 8 bases that match TRBD1. The trim removed 5 bases at V and 9 bases at J, leaving 23 bases unmatched. This CDR3 is 17 amino acids long. Germline V gene data show CDR1 as DFQATT and CDR2 as SNEGSKA (reference sequence). The CDR3 loop is CSARPQTGQGDISSYTF. CDR3 nucleotides: TGCAGTGCTCGACCCCAGACAGGACAGGGCGACATCTCGAGCTACACCTTC.

The V gene is TRBV20-1, the J gene TRBJ1-6; possibly TRBD1 for D (5 bases). The CDR3 is 14 residues long. V gave up 1 base and J gave up 8 bases, with 12 bases separating them. Germline CDR1 is DFQATT and CDR2 is SNEGSKA (reference sequence). CDR3 amino acids: CSARAQGRDSPLHF. DNA for the CDR3: TGCAGTGCTAGAGCCCAGGGCCGGGATTCACCCCTCCACTTT.

The chain has TRBV11-2 and TRBJ2-3, with D hard to call. CDR3 length: 12 amino acids. Germline CDR1 is SGHAT and CDR2 is FQNNGV. The ends were cut back, 8 bases at V and 6 bases at J, with 12 bases in the middle. DNA for the CDR3: TGTGCCAGCGGATTGACGAGTGATACGCAGTATTTT. This translates into CASGLTSDTQYF. The complete variable domain, with remaining parts taken from reference TRBV11-2 and TRBJ2-3, reads EAGVAQSPRYKIIEKRQSVAFWCNPISGHATLYWYQQILGQGPKLLIQFQNNGVVDDSQLPKDRFSAERLKGVDSTLKIQPAKLEDSAVYLCASGLTSDTQYFGPGTRLTVL.

This chain links TRBV5-1 with TRBJ2-2; TRBD2 matches 7 bases. The CDR3 is made up of 15 amino acids. Germline CDR1 reads SGHRS; CDR2 reads YFSETQ. Unmatched junction bases numbered 9, after V lost 4 bases and J lost 6 bases. CDR3 bases: TGCGCCAGCAGCCCAGGACTAGGGGTTCCCGGGGAGCTGTTTTTT. The encoded protein is CASSPGLGVPGELFF.

There are many counts of this clonotype. The chain combines TRBV11-1 with TRBJ1-5; the D is unclear. Germline V CDR1 and CDR2: SGHAT, FQDESV (reference sequence). The CDR3 covers 13 residues. V shed 1 base and J shed 9 bases, with 10 bases lying between them. The CDR3 reads CASSLGVDRPQHF. Written as DNA, the CDR3 is TGTGCCAGCAGCTTAGGTGTGGATCGGCCCCAGCATTTT.

This clonotype has only a few counts. The chain uses TRBV11-3 and TRBJ2-2; TRBD1 matches 8 bases. The V segment lost 5 bases and the J segment 6 bases; nucleotides outside the gene matches: 8. There are 15 residues in the CDR3. Per germline, CDR1 SGHNT and CDR2 YENEEA. The CDR3 coding sequence is TGTGCCAGCAGCGGTCAAACAGGGGGGTCCGGGGAGCTGTTTTTT. Translated, it gives CASSGQTGGSGELFF.